The sequence of this TCR beta chain was determined in a study of PD-1 blockade in classical Hodgkin lymphoma. Documented time point: cycle 4 day 1 (C4D1), after 6 weeks of nivolumab. There was relapse after autologous stem cell transplantation in every patient, and there was variation in brentuximab vedotin exposure. Magnetic negative selection of thawed PBMCs was the method by which CD4+ T cells were purified. Patients' outcomes at their best amounted to complete response, partial response or progressive disease. Germline CDR1 reads MNHNS; CDR2 reads SASEGT. V lost 3 bases and J lost 2; bases outside the gene matches: 7. This CDR3 is 16 amino acids long. The table came from immunoSEQ multiplex PCR; TCRdb's copy has only in-frame clones and leaves some out. The data hold around 28,000 clones, with around 80% observed a single time.

This TCR was recovered from a human donor with classical Hodgkin lymphoma. This specimen was CD4+ T cells from blood, taken before the fourth cycle of nivolumab. The chain links TRBV6-1 to TRBJ1-2; 9 bases are a match to TRBD1. CDR3 amino acids: CASSDRDRVLNYGYTF. The CDR3 nucleotides read TGTGCCAGCAGTGACCGGGACAGGGTTTTAAACTATGGCTACACCTTC.